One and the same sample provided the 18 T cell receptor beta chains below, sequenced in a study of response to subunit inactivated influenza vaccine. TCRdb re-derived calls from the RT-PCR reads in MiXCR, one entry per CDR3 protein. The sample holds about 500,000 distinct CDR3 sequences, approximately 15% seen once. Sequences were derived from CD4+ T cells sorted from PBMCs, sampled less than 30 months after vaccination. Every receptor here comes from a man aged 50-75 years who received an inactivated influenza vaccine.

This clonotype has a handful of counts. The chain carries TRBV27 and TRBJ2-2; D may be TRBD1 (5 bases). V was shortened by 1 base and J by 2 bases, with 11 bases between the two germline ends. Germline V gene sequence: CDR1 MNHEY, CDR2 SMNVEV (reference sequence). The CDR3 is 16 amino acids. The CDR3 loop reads CASSLLATANTGELFF. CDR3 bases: TGTGCCAGCAGTTTATTGGCGACAGCCAACACCGGGGAGCTGTTTTTT.

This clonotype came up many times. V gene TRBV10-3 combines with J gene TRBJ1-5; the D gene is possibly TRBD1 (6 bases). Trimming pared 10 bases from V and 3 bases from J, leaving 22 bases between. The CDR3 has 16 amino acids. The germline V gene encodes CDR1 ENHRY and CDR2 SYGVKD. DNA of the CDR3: TGTGCCACTAGAGGGGGAAGTCGGACAGACAATCAGCCCCAGCATTTT. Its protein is CATRGGSRTDNQPQHF.

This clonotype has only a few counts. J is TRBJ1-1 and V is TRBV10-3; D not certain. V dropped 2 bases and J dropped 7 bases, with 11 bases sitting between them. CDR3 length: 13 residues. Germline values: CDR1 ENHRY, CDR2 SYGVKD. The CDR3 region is CAISEVRRGEAFF. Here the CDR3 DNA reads TGTGCCATCAGTGAGGTCCGACGGGGTGAAGCTTTCTTT.

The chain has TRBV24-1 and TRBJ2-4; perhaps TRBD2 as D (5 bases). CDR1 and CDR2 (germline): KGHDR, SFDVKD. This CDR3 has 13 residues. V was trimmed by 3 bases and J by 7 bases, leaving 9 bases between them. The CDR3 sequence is CATSDGAVNIQYF. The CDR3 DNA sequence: TGTGCCACCAGTGATGGAGCGGTGAACATTCAGTACTTC.

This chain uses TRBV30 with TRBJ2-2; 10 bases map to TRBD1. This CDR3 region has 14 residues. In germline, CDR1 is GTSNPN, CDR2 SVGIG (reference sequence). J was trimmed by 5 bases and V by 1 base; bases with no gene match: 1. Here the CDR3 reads CAWSGQGATGELFF. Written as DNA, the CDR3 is TGTGCCTGGAGTGGACAGGGGGCAACCGGGGAGCTGTTTTTT.

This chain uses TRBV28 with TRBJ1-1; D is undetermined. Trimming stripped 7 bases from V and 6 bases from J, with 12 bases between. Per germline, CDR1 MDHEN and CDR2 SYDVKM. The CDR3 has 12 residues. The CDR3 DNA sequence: TGTGCCAGCATGATAAATGGGGCTGAAGCTTTCTTT. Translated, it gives CASMINGAEAFF.

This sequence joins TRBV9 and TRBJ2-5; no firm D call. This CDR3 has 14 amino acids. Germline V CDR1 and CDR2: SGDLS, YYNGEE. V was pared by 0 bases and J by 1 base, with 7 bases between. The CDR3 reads CASSVAASQETQYF. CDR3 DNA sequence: TGTGCCAGCAGCGTAGCCGCCAGCCAAGAGACCCAGTACTTC.

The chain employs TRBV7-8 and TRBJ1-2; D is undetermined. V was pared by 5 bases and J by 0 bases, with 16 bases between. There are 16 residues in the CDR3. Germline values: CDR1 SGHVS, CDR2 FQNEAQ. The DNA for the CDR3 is TGTGCCAGCAGCAAAGATATCGTCCTAGCTAACTATGGCTACACCTTC. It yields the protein CASSKDIVLANYGYTF.

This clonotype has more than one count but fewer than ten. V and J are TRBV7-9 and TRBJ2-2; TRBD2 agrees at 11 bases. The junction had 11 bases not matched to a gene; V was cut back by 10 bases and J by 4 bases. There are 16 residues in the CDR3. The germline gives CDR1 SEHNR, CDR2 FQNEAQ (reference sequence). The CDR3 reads CANTLAGGLSTGELFF. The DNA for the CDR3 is TGTGCCAACACTCTAGCGGGAGGTTTAAGCACCGGGGAGCTGTTTTTT. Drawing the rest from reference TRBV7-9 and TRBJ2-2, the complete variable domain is DTGVSQNPRHKITKRGQNVTFRCDPISEHNRLYWYRQTLGQGPEFLTYFQNEAQLEKSRLLSDRFSAERPKGSFSTLEIQRTEQGDSAMYLCANTLAGGLSTGELFFGEGSRLTVL.

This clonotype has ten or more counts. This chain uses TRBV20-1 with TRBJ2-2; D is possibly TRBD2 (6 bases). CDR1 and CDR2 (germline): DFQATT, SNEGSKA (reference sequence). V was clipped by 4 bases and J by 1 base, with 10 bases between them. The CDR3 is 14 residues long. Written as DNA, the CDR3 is TGCAGTGCTATCCGGGGGAGGAACACCGGGGAGCTGTTTTTT. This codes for CSAIRGRNTGELFF.

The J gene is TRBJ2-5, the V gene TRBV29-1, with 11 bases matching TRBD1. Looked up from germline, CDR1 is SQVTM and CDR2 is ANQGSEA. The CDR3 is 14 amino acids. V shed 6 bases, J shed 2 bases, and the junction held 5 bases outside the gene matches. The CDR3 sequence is CSVPGTGGQETQYF. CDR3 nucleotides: TGCAGCGTCCCCGGGACAGGGGGGCAAGAGACCCAGTACTTC.

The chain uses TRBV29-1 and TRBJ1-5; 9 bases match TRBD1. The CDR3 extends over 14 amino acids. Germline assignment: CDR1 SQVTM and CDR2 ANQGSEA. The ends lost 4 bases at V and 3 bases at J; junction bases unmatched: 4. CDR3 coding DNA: TGCAGCGTTGGGACAGGGGATGTCAATCAGCCCCAGCATTTT. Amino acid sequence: CSVGTGDVNQPQHF.

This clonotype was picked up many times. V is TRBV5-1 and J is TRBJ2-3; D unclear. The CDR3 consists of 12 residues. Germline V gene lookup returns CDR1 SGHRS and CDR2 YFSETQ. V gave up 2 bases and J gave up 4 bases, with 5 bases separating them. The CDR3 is CASSFAADTQYF. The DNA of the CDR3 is TGCGCCAGCAGCTTCGCCGCAGATACGCAGTATTTT. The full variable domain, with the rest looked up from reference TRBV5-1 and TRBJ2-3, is KAGVTQTPRYLIKTRGQQVTLSCSPISGHRSVSWYQQTPGQGLQFLFEYFSETQRNKGNFPGRFSGRQFSNSRSEMNVSTLELGDSALYLCASSFAADTQYFGPGTRLTVL.

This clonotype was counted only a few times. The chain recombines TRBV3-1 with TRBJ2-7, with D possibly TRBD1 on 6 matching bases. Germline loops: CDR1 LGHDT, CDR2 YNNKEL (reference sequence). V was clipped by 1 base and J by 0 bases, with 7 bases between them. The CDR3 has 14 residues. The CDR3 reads CASSQGTASYEQYF. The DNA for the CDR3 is TGTGCCAGCAGCCAAGGGACAGCCTCCTACGAGCAGTACTTC.

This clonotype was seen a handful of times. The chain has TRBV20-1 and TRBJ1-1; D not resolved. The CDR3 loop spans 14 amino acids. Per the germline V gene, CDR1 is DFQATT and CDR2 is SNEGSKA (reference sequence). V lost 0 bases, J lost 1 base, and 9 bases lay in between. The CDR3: CSARDNSANTEAFF. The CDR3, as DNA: TGCAGTGCTAGAGATAATTCGGCGAACACTGAAGCTTTCTTT.

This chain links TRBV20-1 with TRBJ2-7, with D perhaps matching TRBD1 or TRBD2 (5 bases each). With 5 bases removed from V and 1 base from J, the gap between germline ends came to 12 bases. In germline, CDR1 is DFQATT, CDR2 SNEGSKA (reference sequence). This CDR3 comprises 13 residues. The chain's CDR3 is CSAGGRNSYEQYF. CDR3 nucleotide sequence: TGCAGTGCTGGGGGACGGAATTCCTACGAGCAGTACTTC.

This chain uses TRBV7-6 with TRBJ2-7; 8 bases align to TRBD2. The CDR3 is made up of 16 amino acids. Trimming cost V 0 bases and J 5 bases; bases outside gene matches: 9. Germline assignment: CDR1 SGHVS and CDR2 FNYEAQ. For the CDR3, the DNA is TGTGCCAGCAGCTTAGCGGGGGCGGGAGGAGGCAACGAGCAGTACTTC. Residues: CASSLAGAGGGNEQYF.

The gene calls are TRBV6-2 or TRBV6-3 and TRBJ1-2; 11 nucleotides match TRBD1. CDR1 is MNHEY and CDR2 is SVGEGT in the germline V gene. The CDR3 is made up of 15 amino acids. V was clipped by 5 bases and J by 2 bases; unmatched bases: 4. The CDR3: CASSRRTGGNYGYTF. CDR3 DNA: TGTGCCAGCAGTCGACGGACAGGGGGCAACTATGGCTACACCTTC.